Each of the 2 T cell receptor beta chains below was sequenced from the same sample in a study of Ad26.COV2.S vaccination and SARS-CoV-2 variants. Sequencing used immunoSEQ multiplex PCR; TCRdb keeps in-frame clones, though not all of them. The sample includes over 400,000 clones, about 90% of them seen just once. Treatment in this sample: 19 received Ad26.COV2.S at low or high dose, single or two shots; several received placebo; per-sample allocation not given. Specimens were obtained on day 63 following the first vaccine or placebo injection. The specimen was peripheral blood, collected in a trial of Ad26.COV2.S vaccine versus placebo. The source of these receptors is a person aged 18-60 years who received the Ad26.COV2.S COVID-19 vaccine or a placebo.

The chain uses TRBV19 and TRBJ2-2; tentatively, D is TRBD1 (5 bases). Germline assignment: CDR1 LNHDA and CDR2 SQIVND (reference sequence). Trimming removed 6 bases at V and 1 base at J, with 12 bases between. CDR3 size: 15 residues. CDR3 amino acids: CASSLSRGNTGELFF. In DNA form, the CDR3 reads TGTGCCAGTAGCTTGTCAAGGGGGAACACCGGGGAGCTGTTTTTT.

The chain carries TRBV7-9 and TRBJ2-7, with TRBD1 as a possible D gene (5 bases). V was pared by 1 base and J by 0 bases, with 13 bases between. This CDR3 comprises 16 residues. In germline, CDR1 is SEHNR, CDR2 FQNEAQ (reference sequence). CDR3 DNA: TGTGCCAGCAGCTTAGTTCCGTTCGACAGCTCCTACGAGCAGTACTTC. Amino acid sequence: CASSLVPFDSSYEQYF.